This T cell receptor (beta chain) is drawn from a study of shared clonotypes between healthy human individuals. The overall study: Each donor's CD4 naive and CD4 memory cells filled three plates apiece, CD8 naive two, and CD8 memory one.

For this clone: What it recognizes is unknown.

The table came from immunoSEQ multiplex PCR; TCRdb's copy has only in-frame clones and leaves some out. Of 2 million to 2.5 million clones listed, approximately 95% are singletons. General study results and limits: Researchers sampled blood only, noting tissue repertoires likely differ.

The CDR3 has 17 residues. Trimming removed 4 bases from V and 0 bases from J, with 20 bases in between. CDR1 and CDR2 (germline): SGHRS, YFSETQ. The TCR comes from a man younger than 30 in good health. Some clones in this sample may be carry-over from other donors' samples. The sample consisted of naive CD4+ T cells from PBMCs. The subset was: CD45RA+ positively selected. The chain joins TRBV5-1 to TRBJ2-7, with D perhaps assigned TRBD1 or TRBD2 (5 bases each). The CDR3 protein is CASSRGAGKLSSYEQYF. In nucleotides, the CDR3 is TGCGCCAGCAGCAGAGGGGCCGGGAAACTTAGCTCCTACGAGCAGTACTTC.